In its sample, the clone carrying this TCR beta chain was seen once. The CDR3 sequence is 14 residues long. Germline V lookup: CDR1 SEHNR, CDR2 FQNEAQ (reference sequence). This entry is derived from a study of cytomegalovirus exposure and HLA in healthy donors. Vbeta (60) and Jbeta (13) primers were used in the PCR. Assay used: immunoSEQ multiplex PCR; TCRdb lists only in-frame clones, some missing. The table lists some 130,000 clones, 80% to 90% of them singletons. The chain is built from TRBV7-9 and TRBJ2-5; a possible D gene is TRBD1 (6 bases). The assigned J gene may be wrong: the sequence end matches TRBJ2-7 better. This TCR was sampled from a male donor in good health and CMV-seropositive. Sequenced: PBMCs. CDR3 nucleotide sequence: TGTGCCAGCAGCACAAGCAGGGGCTCCTACGAGCAGTACTTC. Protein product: CASSTSRGSYEQYF.